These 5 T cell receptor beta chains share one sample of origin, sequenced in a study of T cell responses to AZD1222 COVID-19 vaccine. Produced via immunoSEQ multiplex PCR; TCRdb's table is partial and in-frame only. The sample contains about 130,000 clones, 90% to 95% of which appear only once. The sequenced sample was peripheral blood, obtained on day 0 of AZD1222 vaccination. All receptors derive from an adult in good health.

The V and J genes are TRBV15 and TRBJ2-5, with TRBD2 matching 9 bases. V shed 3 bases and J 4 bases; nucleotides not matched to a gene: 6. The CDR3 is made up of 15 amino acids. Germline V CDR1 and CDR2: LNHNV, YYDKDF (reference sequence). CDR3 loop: CATSSDSGLAETQYF. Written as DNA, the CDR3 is TGTGCCACCAGCAGCGACTCGGGACTAGCAGAGACCCAGTACTTC.

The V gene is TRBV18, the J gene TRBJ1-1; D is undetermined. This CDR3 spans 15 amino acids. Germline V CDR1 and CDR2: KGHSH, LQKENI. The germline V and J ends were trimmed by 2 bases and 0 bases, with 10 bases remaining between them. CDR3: CASSPVVGVNTEAFF. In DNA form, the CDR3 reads TGTGCCAGCTCACCAGTCGTGGGAGTGAACACTGAAGCTTTCTTT.

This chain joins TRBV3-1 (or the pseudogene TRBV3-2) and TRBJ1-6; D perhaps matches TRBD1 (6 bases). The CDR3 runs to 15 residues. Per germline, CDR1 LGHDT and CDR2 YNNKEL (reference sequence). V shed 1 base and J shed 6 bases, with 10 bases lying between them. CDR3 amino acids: CASSQGGRGNSPLHF. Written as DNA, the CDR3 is TGTGCCAGCAGCCAAGGGGGGCGAGGTAATTCACCCCTCCACTTT.

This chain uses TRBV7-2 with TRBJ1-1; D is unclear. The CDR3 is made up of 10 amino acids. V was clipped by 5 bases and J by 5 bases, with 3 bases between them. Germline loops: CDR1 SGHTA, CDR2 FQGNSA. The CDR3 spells CASSLTEAFF. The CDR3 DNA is TGTGCCAGCAGCCTAACTGAAGCTTTCTTT.

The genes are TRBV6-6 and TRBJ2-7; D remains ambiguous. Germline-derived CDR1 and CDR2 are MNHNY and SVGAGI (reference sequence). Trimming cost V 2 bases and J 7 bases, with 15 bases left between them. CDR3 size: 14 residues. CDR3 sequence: CASSYPTGPGEQYF. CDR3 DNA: TGTGCCAGCAGTTACCCAACTGGTCCTGGGGAGCAGTACTTC.